A selection of T cell receptor beta chains follows, all from one sample in a study of blood T cell repertoires in COVID-19. TCRdb keeps only in-frame clones here, not all; method: immunoSEQ multiplex PCR. The sample includes 250,000 to 300,000 clones, around 92% seen only once; the top ten take around 10%. What was sequenced was peripheral blood. The receptor source for this set is a woman aged 25 to 39 with COVID-19, enrolled during active disease. Each CDR3 is given with its conserved first and last residue. Each record gives: J gene, clone size, D gene, V gene, CDR3 DNA, CDR3 protein. The D gene is left open where the match is weak. Clone size is shown for a subset of rows, as once, few, many or a class of expanded clone.

TRBJ2-7,.,TRBD1,TRBV19,TGTGCCAGTAGTATGACAGGGGGCGGCGAGCAGTACTTC,CASSMTGGGEQYF
TRBJ1-2,.,.,TRBV2,TGTGCCAGCAAATACTTGGCGCAGGGTCCAACCTTTCCTAACTATGGCTACACCTTC,CASKYLAQGPTFPNYGYTF
TRBJ2-3,.,TRBD2,TRBV5-4,TGTGCCAGCAGCCGGACTAGCGGGGGCCCTAGCACAGATACGCAGTATTTT,CASSRTSGGPSTDTQYF
TRBJ1-6,once,TRBD1,TRBV9,TGTGCCAGCAGCGAGGGCCGGGACAGGCCGGGAAATTCACCCCTCCACTTT,CASSEGRDRPGNSPLHF
TRBJ2-7,.,TRBD2,TRBV7-9,TGTGCCAGCAGCTCGACTCGGACTAGTCTGCCGTCCTACGAGCAGTACTTC,CASSSTRTSLPSYEQYF
TRBJ2-1,.,TRBD2,TRBV4-1,TGCGCCAGCAGCCAGGCTAGCGGGGGGGCCGGGAACAATGAGCAGTTCTTC,CASSQASGGAGNNEQFF
TRBJ2-5,.,.,TRBV27,TGTGCCAGCAGTCCCTCGAGCATGGAGCAGTACTTC,CASSPSSMEQYF
TRBJ1-1,.,.,TRBV4-1,TGCGCCAGCAGCCAAGACAGATTTAACACTGAAGCTTTCTTT,CASSQDRFNTEAFF
TRBJ1-1,.,.,TRBV7-9,TGTGCCAGCAACCACCCTACAGGTGACAACACTGAAGCTTTCTTT,CASNHPTGDNTEAFF
TRBJ1-4,.,TRBD1,TRBV19,TGTGCCAGTATCTATTCCGGGACAGGGTACGAAAAACTGTTTTTT,CASIYSGTGYEKLFF
TRBJ2-2,once,.,TRBV24-1,TGTGCCACCGCGGGTGGGGGCGCGAACACCGGGGAGCTGTTTTTT,CATAGGGANTGELFF
TRBJ1-1,.,TRBD1,TRBV7-2,TGTGCCAGCAGCTGGGGGACAGGGGGGATTCTGGAAGCTTTCTTT,CASSWGTGGILEAFF
TRBJ1-2,.,TRBD1,TRBV14,TGTGCCAGCAGCCACACAGGGGAGGATGGCTACACCTTC,CASSHTGEDGYTF
TRBJ1-3,.,TRBD1,TRBV3-1/TRBV3-2,TGTGCCAGCAGCCGTTACGGACAGGCTCTCTCTGGAAACACCATATATTTT,CASSRYGQALSGNTIYF
TRBJ1-4,.,.,TRBV10-3,TGTGCCATCAGTGAGTCCGGTCTATTTGCAACTAATGAAAAACTGTTTTTT,CAISESGLFATNEKLFF
TRBJ2-3,.,.,TRBV27,TGTGCCAGCGCGACTGGCACAGATACGCAGTATTTT,CASATGTDTQYF
TRBJ1-6,.,TRBD1,TRBV18,TGTGCCAGCTCACACCGGGACAGGGCGAATTCACCCCTCCACTTT,CASSHRDRANSPLHF
TRBJ2-7,once,.,TRBV21-1,TGTGCCAGCAGCAACTGCGAGCAGTACTTC,CASSNCEQYF
TRBJ2-1,.,TRBD2,TRBV20-1,TGCAGTGCTCGTGGGCTTTTGGGGACTAGCAATGAGCAGTTCTTC,CSARGLLGTSNEQFF
TRBJ2-5,.,.,TRBV18,TGTGCCAGCTCACCACCGGCAGGGGTGGGAGAGACCCAGTACTTC,CASSPPAGVGETQYF
TRBJ2-1,few,TRBD1,TRBV28,TGTGCCAGCAGTTTAGTAACCAGGGGGCTGGATGAGCAGTTCTTC,CASSLVTRGLDEQFF
TRBJ2-3,.,TRBD1,TRBV5-6,TGTGCCAGCAGCGGACTCCGGACAGGGGGCAGGACAGATACGCAGTATTTT,CASSGLRTGGRTDTQYF
TRBJ1-1,.,TRBD1,TRBV30,TGTGCCTGGAGTGTGGGCAGGGGGACTGAAGCTTTCTTT,CAWSVGRGTEAFF
TRBJ2-1,.,.,TRBV24-1,TGTGCCACCAGTGATTTTGACAGCTACAATGAGCAGTTCTTC,CATSDFDSYNEQFF
TRBJ2-7,.,.,TRBV6-5,TGTGCCAGCAGCCCAAGATATGGGACTTACGAGCAGTACTTC,CASSPRYGTYEQYF
TRBJ2-3,.,TRBD2,TRBV3-1/TRBV3-2,TGTGCCAGCAGCCAAGGTACTAGCGGGGGGGAGAATACGCAGTATTTT,CASSQGTSGGENTQYF
TRBJ2-7,.,.,TRBV27,TGTGCCAGCAGTTTATCGGCCGGAGCCTACGAGCAGTACTTC,CASSLSAGAYEQYF
TRBJ2-3,.,TRBD2,TRBV11-2,TGTGCCACCCGACTAGCGGGGGGGGGCTCCAAGTATTTT,CATRLAGGGSKYF
TRBJ2-3,.,.,TRBV19,TGTGCCAGTAGGCAGACCGAGACTAGCACAGATACGCAGTATTTT,CASRQTETSTDTQYF
TRBJ2-7,.,.,TRBV10-3,TGTGCCATCAATTCTGGACTGAACTACGAGCAGTACTTC,CAINSGLNYEQYF
TRBJ1-2,.,.,TRBV27,TGTGCCAGCAGTTTTATCGGGACAAGCTATGGCTACACCTTC,CASSFIGTSYGYTF
TRBJ2-1,many,.,TRBV5-1,TGCGCCAGCAGCTTCGACTTGTACAATGAGCAGTTCTTC,CASSFDLYNEQFF
TRBJ1-2,.,TRBD1,TRBV27,TGTGCCAGCGGCTCCGGGACAGGGCTTTATGGCTACACCTTC,CASGSGTGLYGYTF
TRBJ2-7,.,.,TRBV29-1,TGCAGCGTTGAAGCCCTGGGGAAGGGAGACCACTACGAGCAGTACTTC,CSVEALGKGDHYEQYF
TRBJ1-4,.,.,TRBV28,TGTGCCAGCAGTCTGGGAAGTGGGGGCAGAACTAATGAAAAACTGTTTTTT,CASSLGSGGRTNEKLFF
TRBJ2-7,.,TRBD2,TRBV10-2,TGCGCCTCTAGCGGGGGGGGCCGCTACGAGCAGTACTTC,CASSGGGRYEQYF
TRBJ2-1,.,.,TRBV5-1,TGCGCCAGCAGCTTGGCCGGGATCGGTGAGCAGTTCTTC,CASSLAGIGEQFF
TRBJ2-2,.,.,TRBV5-5,TGTGCCAGCAGCTTGGGAGGGAACACCGGGGAGCTGTTTTTT,CASSLGGNTGELFF
TRBJ1-4,once,.,TRBV5-1,TGCGCCAGCAGCTTCACTGCTAATGAAAAACTGTTTTTT,CASSFTANEKLFF
TRBJ1-1,.,.,TRBV18,TGTGCCAGCTCACCGTTCGCAGGGGATGGGGACACTGAAGCTTTCTTT,CASSPFAGDGDTEAFF